A selection of T cell receptor beta chains follows, all from one sample in a study of T cells in localized non-small cell lung cancer. Sequencing used immunoSEQ multiplex PCR; TCRdb keeps in-frame clones, though not all of them. The sample has under 150,000 clones, around 92% seen once; the top ten hold around 1.7%. This specimen consisted of peripheral blood, obtained before any cancer treatment. These receptors were taken from a female donor over 55 with stage I lung adenocarcinoma. CDR3s include the opening cysteine and the closing phenylalanine or tryptophan.

V,CDR3
TRBV28,CASRLVGGNEQYF
TRBV29-1,CSVEITGVEGDTQYF
TRBV30,CAWTEGAGSEQYF
TRBV7-2,CASSIVASGKYNEQFF
TRBV6-5,CASSPYSGNTIYF
TRBV11-1,CASSRDGSNTEAFF
TRBV2,CASSEMIAGGDQPQHF
TRBV9,CASSVGSLAGGKSSYEQYF
TRBV5-4,CASSTRTLEETQYF
TRBV2,CASSPRGSEAFF
TRBV7-3,CASSMSGTSGTYTQYF
TRBV19,CASSLGTSGRAKQFF
TRBV9,CASSAESGGKGEQYF
TRBV5-6,CASSFGRGGSGNTIYF
TRBV5-6,CASSWPGRAYEQYF
TRBV11-2,CASSPARREGYEQYF
TRBV6-5,CASNLMGINSPLHF
TRBV7-9,CASSSEAGGLQPQHF
TRBV19,CASKKDRRTDTQYF
TRBV10-2,CASSKGGDGSGNTIYF
TRBV7-3,CASSSGLAGGHEQYF
TRBV6-4,CASSKDSNYGYTF
TRBV7-2,CASSFQGSSGNTIYF
TRBV7-3,CASSLTQGQPQHF
TRBV27,CASSYQGAWGDGYTF
TRBV6-5,CASSRPPNEAFF
TRBV10-3,CAISEGGLTDTQYF
TRBV7-9,CASMRPKNIQYF
TRBV6-5,CASTQGRSYEQYF
TRBV28,CASRPGTSGYEQYF
TRBV2,CASSPTGGEYTGELFF
TRBV6-6,CASRSSVSGNTIYF
TRBV27,CASWGGVAYNEQFF
TRBV6-1,CASRPMGEYGYTF
TRBV4-2,CASSQDAQRGANVLTF
TRBV6-5,CASSYSLGGGETQYF
TRBV2,CASSLTSGNMQYF
TRBV2,CASNSGTRTDTQYF
TRBV7-7,CASSFREDTEAFF
TRBV11-3,CASSSAPTGKENEQFF
TRBV5-1,CASSLLLNTEAFF